These 10 T cell receptor beta chains share one sample of origin, sequenced in a study of cytomegalovirus exposure and HLA in healthy donors. Primers: 60 Vbeta forward and 13 Jbeta reverse. TCRdb's table, derived via immunoSEQ multiplex PCR, lists solely in-frame clones and lacks some. The data contain under 200,000 clones, approximately 76% of them singletons. Sequencing was done on a sample of PBMCs. All receptors come from a man in his 60s in good health and CMV-seronegative.

This clone appeared once. This chain joins TRBV28 and TRBJ2-1, with TRBD2 matching 8 bases. The CDR3 is 14 residues long. J was trimmed by 4 bases and V by 7 bases; bases with no gene match: 6. Looked up from germline, CDR1 is MDHEN and CDR2 is SYDVKM. Here the CDR3 DNA reads TGTGCCAGCATCAGATCTAGCGGGTACAATGAGCAGTTCTTC. Translation gives CASIRSSGYNEQFF. Using reference TRBV28 and TRBJ2-1 for the parts outside the CDR3, the full variable domain is DVKVTQSSRYLVKRTGEKVFLECVQDMDHENMFWYRQDPGLGLRLIYFSYDVKMKEKGDIPEGYSVSREKKERFSLILESASTNQTSMYLCASIRSSGYNEQFFGPGTRLTVL.

This clone was counted between two and nine times. This chain uses TRBV28 with TRBJ1-4; weak D call: TRBD1 (6 bases). Trimming shortened V by 3 bases and J by 0 bases, and 11 bases separated the two germline ends. The germline V gene has CDR1 MDHEN and CDR2 SYDVKM. The CDR3 totals 16 residues. This CDR3 is CASSLQGKATNEKLFF. The CDR3, as DNA: TGTGCCAGCAGTTTGCAGGGGAAGGCAACTAATGAAAAACTGTTTTTT.

This rearrangement joins TRBV6-6 to TRBJ2-3; perhaps TRBD2 as D (7 bases). Germline-derived CDR1 and CDR2 are MNHNY and SVGAGI (reference sequence). This CDR3 is 16 amino acids long. The ends were cut back, 0 bases at V and 3 bases at J, with 13 bases in the middle. CDR3 sequence reads: CASSYSAGAGTDTQYF. CDR3 sequence (DNA): TGTGCCAGCAGTTACTCGGCGGGGGCTGGGACAGATACGCAGTATTTT.

This clone appeared a few times. CDR3: CASSLKQGNYEQYF. Written as DNA, the CDR3 is TGTGCCAGCAGCTTGAAACAGGGAAACTACGAGCAGTACTTC. The J gene is TRBJ2-7, the V gene TRBV5-4; tentative D call: TRBD1 (6 bases). Germline assignment: CDR1 SGHNT and CDR2 YYREEE (reference sequence). V shed 1 base and J shed 3 bases, with 11 bases lying between them. The CDR3 is 14 residues long.

The chain is built from TRBV7-9 and TRBJ1-5; the D gene is possibly TRBD1 (6 bases). The CDR3 totals 13 residues. The V end lost 5 bases, the J end lost 4 bases, and 9 bases lay between the germline ends. Looked up from germline, CDR1 is SEHNR and CDR2 is FQNEAQ (reference sequence). Here the CDR3 reads CASSRQENQPQHF. The CDR3 region has the DNA TGTGCCAGCAGCCGACAGGAGAATCAGCCCCAGCATTTT.

V and J are TRBV7-2 and TRBJ2-5, with unresolved D. The J call may be incorrect, as the DNA end agrees better with TRBJ2-7. This CDR3 region has 12 residues. The germline V gene encodes CDR1 SGHTA and CDR2 FQGNSA. CDR3 DNA sequence: TGTGCCAGCAGCCAAAGCCGCTACGAGCAGTACTTC. Encoded protein: CASSQSRYEQYF.

This clone came up once. J is TRBJ2-7 and V is TRBV7-2; TRBD1 aligns across 9 bases. V lost 3 bases and J lost 3; bases outside the gene matches: 3. The V gene's germline CDR1 is SGHTA and CDR2 FQGNSA. This CDR3 comprises 14 residues. CDR3 region: CASSFGQGNYEQYF. Written as DNA, the CDR3 is TGTGCCAGCAGCTTTGGACAGGGGAACTACGAGCAGTACTTC.

The chain carries TRBV6-1 and TRBJ2-5, with 8 bases matching TRBD2. CDR3 length equals 14 residues. J was trimmed by 5 bases and V by 7 bases; bases with no gene match: 9. Germline CDR1 is MNHNS and CDR2 is SASEGT. CDR3 loop: CASTPGGHSETQYF. The CDR3 bases are TGTGCCAGCACTCCGGGGGGGCATTCGGAGACCCAGTACTTC.

This clone was detected only a few times. This chain joins TRBV4-1 and TRBJ2-7; D unclear. Per the germline V gene, CDR1 is MGHRA and CDR2 is YSYEKL. The CDR3 consists of 12 residues. V lost 0 bases and J 7 bases, leaving 7 bases between the germline ends. DNA of the CDR3: TGCGCCAGCAGCCAAGATCTGAGAGAGCAGTACTTC. This codes for CASSQDLREQYF.

This sequence joins TRBV7-9 and TRBJ2-1; D may be TRBD2 (6 bases). This CDR3 comprises 16 residues. V was clipped by 2 bases and J by 9 bases, with 20 bases between them. Germline lookup yields CDR1 SEHNR and CDR2 FQNEAQ (reference sequence). As DNA, the CDR3 is TGTGCCAGCAGCTTAAGGGGTGGGGCGGGACTTAGTGAGCAGTTCTTC. It is translated as CASSLRGGAGLSEQFF.